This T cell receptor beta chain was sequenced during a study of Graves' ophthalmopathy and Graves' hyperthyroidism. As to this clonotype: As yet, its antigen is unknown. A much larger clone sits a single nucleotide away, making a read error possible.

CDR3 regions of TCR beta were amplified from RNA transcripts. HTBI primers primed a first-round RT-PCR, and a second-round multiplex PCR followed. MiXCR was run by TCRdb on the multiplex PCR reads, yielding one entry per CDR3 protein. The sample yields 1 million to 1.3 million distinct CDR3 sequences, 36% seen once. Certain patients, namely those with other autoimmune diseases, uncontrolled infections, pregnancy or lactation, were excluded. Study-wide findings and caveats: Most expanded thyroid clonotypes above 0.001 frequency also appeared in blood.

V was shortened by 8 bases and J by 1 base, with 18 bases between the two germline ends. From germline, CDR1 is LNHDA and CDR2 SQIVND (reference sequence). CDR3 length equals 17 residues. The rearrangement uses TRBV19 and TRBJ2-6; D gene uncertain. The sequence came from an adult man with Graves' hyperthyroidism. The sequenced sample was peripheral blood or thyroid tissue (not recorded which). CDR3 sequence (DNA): TGTGCCAGTGGGATCTCTGGCGGAAGTTCTGGGGCCAACGTCCTGACTTTC. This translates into CASGISGGSSGANVLTF.